Listed below are T cell receptor beta chains from one sample, sequenced in a study of cytomegalovirus exposure and HLA in healthy donors. The data were produced by immunoSEQ multiplex PCR, yet TCRdb's version contains in-frame clones alone and is incomplete. Of about 97,000 clones in the sample, about 79% were seen once. The sequencing sample was made of PBMCs. These receptors came from a male donor in good health and CMV-seropositive. Both conserved end residues are part of each CDR3. D genes are given only for firm matches. Part of the rows lack a size; the others show once, few, many or a class for expanded clones.

V: TRBV7-8; D: NA; size: NA; J: TRBJ2-7; CDR3: CASRGGGQYEQYF; DNA: TGTGCCAGTCGGGGCGGGGGCCAGTACGAGCAGTACTTC
V: TRBV30; D: TRBD1; size: NA; J: TRBJ1-1; CDR3: CAWSATRQGYTEAFF; DNA: TGTGCCTGGAGTGCCACTAGACAGGGGTACACTGAAGCTTTCTTT
V: TRBV5-6; D: NA; size: NA; J: TRBJ1-1; CDR3: CASSLGVMDTEAFF; DNA: TGTGCCAGCAGCTTGGGGGTGATGGACACTGAAGCCTTCTTT
V: TRBV5-1; D: TRBD1; size: NA; J: TRBJ2-6; CDR3: CASSETGHSGANVLTF; DNA: TGCGCCAGCAGCGAGACAGGGCACTCTGGGGCCAACGTCCTGACTTTC
V: TRBV13; D: NA; size: NA; J: TRBJ1-1; CDR3: CASSYGPNTEAFF; DNA: TGTGCCAGCAGTTACGGTCCGAACACTGAAGCTTTCTTT
V: TRBV9; D: NA; size: NA; J: TRBJ1-4; CDR3: CASSPSGEKLFF; DNA: TGTGCCAGCAGCCCCTCCGGGGAAAAACTGTTTTTT
V: TRBV7-2; D: NA; size: NA; J: TRBJ2-1; CDR3: CASSLQRSYNEQFF; DNA: TGTGCCAGCAGCTTGCAGAGGTCCTACAATGAGCAGTTCTTC
V: TRBV7-8; D: NA; size: NA; J: TRBJ1-5; CDR3: CASSLAKGVPPQHF; DNA: TGTGCCAGCAGCTTAGCCAAAGGGGTTCCGCCCCAGCATTTT
V: TRBV21-1; D: NA; size: NA; J: TRBJ1-5; CDR3: CASSKGGQGSSSGNQPQHF; DNA: TGTGCCAGCAGCAAAGGGGGACAGGGGTCATCCAGCGGCAATCAGCCCCAGCATTTT
V: TRBV9; D: TRBD2; size: NA; J: TRBJ2-2; CDR3: CASSVAGIAGGYTGELFF; DNA: TGTGCCAGCAGCGTAGCCGGAATAGCGGGGGGGTACACCGGGGAGCTGTTTTTT
V: TRBV18; D: TRBD2; size: once; J: TRBJ2-3; CDR3: CASSPGLAGVSTDTQYF; DNA: TGTGCCAGCTCACCGGGACTAGCGGGGGTGAGCACAGATACGCAGTATTTT
V: TRBV13; D: NA; size: once; J: TRBJ1-6; CDR3: CASSPGGSPLHF; DNA: TGTGCCAGCAGCCCGGGTGGCTCACCCCTCCACTTT
V: TRBV6-1; D: TRBD1; size: NA; J: TRBJ1-2; CDR3: CASSQAGTEILNYGYTF; DNA: TGTGCCAGCAGTCAAGCGGGGACAGAGATTCTTAACTATGGCTACACCTTC
V: TRBV6-6; D: NA; size: NA; J: TRBJ1-4; CDR3: CASMSAGSGEKLFF; DNA: TGTGCCAGCATGAGTGCGGGGAGTGGGGAAAAACTGTTTTTT
V: TRBV6-5; D: NA; size: NA; J: TRBJ1-5; CDR3: CASSYGSRDQPQHF; DNA: TGTGCCAGCAGTTACGGAAGTCGGGATCAGCCCCAGCATTTT
V: TRBV5-4; D: TRBD2; size: NA; J: TRBJ2-2; CDR3: CASSLAGAKTGELFF; DNA: TGTGCCAGCAGCTTAGCGGGGGCCAAAACCGGGGAGCTGTTTTTT
V: TRBV7-2; D: NA; size: few; J: TRBJ2-7; CDR3: CASSLSSLWEQYF; DNA: TGTGCCAGCAGCTTAAGTAGCTTGTGGGAGCAGTACTTC
V: TRBV30; D: TRBD1; size: NA; J: TRBJ2-3; CDR3: CAWIVPRDRTDTQYF; DNA: TGTGCCTGGATAGTCCCCCGGGACAGGACAGATACGCAGTATTTT
V: TRBV7-3; D: NA; size: few; J: TRBJ2-2; CDR3: CASSLNSGRGRSGELFF; DNA: TGTGCCAGCAGCCTTAATTCTGGCAGGGGTCGATCCGGGGAGCTGTTTTTT
V: TRBV7-7; D: TRBD2; size: NA; J: TRBJ2-1; CDR3: CASSSGTTNEQFF; DNA: TGTGCTAGCAGCTCCGGGACTACGAATGAGCAGTTCTTC
V: TRBV6-6; D: NA; size: NA; J: TRBJ1-2; CDR3: CASSYQGVDYGYTF; DNA: TGTGCCAGCAGTTACCAAGGGGTCGACTATGGCTACACCTTC
V: TRBV5-4; D: TRBD1; size: NA; J: TRBJ2-7; CDR3: CASSLVGGGEQYF; DNA: TGTGCCAGCAGCTTGGTAGGGGGCGGCGAGCAGTACTTC
V: TRBV19; D: NA; size: NA; J: TRBJ1-5; CDR3: CASTFSRNQPQHF; DNA: TGTGCCAGTACATTTAGTCGCAATCAGCCCCAGCATTTT
V: TRBV19; D: TRBD1; size: NA; J: TRBJ2-5; CDR3: CASSAWDRQETQYF; DNA: TGTGCCAGTAGTGCTTGGGACAGACAAGAGACCCAGTACTTC
V: TRBV23-1; D: NA; size: NA; J: TRBJ2-7; CDR3: CASSHSTLYEQYF; DNA: TGCGCCAGCAGTCATTCTACTCTTTACGAGCAGTACTTC
V: TRBV7-9; D: NA; size: NA; J: TRBJ2-5; CDR3: CASKTRGGETQYF; DNA: TGTGCCAGTAAAACCAGGGGTGGGGAGACCCAGTACTTC
V: TRBV30; D: NA; size: NA; J: TRBJ2-5; CDR3: CAWSETGRSQYF; DNA: TGTGCCTGGAGTGAGACAGGCAGGTCCCAGTACTTC
V: TRBV29-1; D: TRBD1; size: few; J: TRBJ1-4; CDR3: CSVGRGHEEKLFF; DNA: TGCAGCGTTGGCAGGGGGCATGAGGAAAAACTGTTTTTT
V: TRBV15; D: NA; size: NA; J: TRBJ1-1; CDR3: CATSRAPPDTEAFF; DNA: TGTGCCACCAGCAGAGCCCCACCAGACACTGAAGCTTTCTTT
V: TRBV2; D: NA; size: NA; J: TRBJ2-2; CDR3: CASSENRNTGELFF; DNA: TGTGCCAGCAGTGAAAACAGGAACACCGGGGAGCTGTTTTTT
V: TRBV7-2; D: NA; size: NA; J: TRBJ1-2; CDR3: CASSLASSGEGSRYTF; DNA: TGTGCCAGCAGCTTAGCGAGTAGTGGTGAGGGATCGCGCTACACCTTC
V: TRBV18; D: TRBD1; size: NA; J: TRBJ1-2; CDR3: CASSEQGYYGYTF; DNA: TGTGCCAGCTCAGAACAGGGGTACTATGGCTACACCTTC
V: TRBV2; D: NA; size: NA; J: TRBJ1-4; CDR3: CASSGLGGGGEKLFF; DNA: TGTGCCAGCAGTGGACTCGGGGGGGGAGGTGAAAAACTGTTTTTT
V: TRBV6-5; D: NA; size: NA; J: TRBJ1-2; CDR3: CASSTGHGYTF; DNA: TGTGCCAGCAGCACAGGGCATGGCTACACCTTC
V: TRBV5-1; D: NA; size: NA; J: TRBJ2-5; CDR3: CASSLPGPQETQYF; DNA: TGCGCCAGCAGCTTGCCAGGGCCACAAGAGACCCAGTACTTC
V: TRBV6-1; D: TRBD1; size: NA; J: TRBJ1-1; CDR3: CASSPGQGSTEAFF; DNA: TGTGCCAGCAGTCCTGGACAGGGGAGCACTGAAGCTTTCTTT
V: TRBV6-6; D: NA; size: NA; J: TRBJ2-1; CDR3: CASSYGQNYNEQFF; DNA: TGTGCCAGCAGTTACGGACAGAACTACAATGAGCAGTTCTTC
V: TRBV5-6; D: NA; size: NA; J: TRBJ2-1; CDR3: CASSLAGPNEQFF; DNA: TGTGCCAGCAGCTTGGCAGGGCCCAATGAGCAGTTCTTC
V: TRBV6-1; D: NA; size: NA; J: TRBJ1-5; CDR3: CASRRWVGQPQHF; DNA: TGTGCCAGCAGGAGGTGGGTTGGGCAGCCCCAGCATTTT
V: TRBV2; D: NA; size: NA; J: TRBJ2-1; CDR3: CASSEALAGSWKQFF; DNA: TGTGCCAGCAGTGAAGCCCTCGCGGGGTCATGGAAACAGTTCTTC
V: TRBV7-8; D: NA; size: NA; J: TRBJ1-5; CDR3: CASSLSGTGMSNQPQHF; DNA: TGTGCCAGCAGCTTATCGGGCACAGGGATGAGCAATCAGCCCCAGCATTTT
V: TRBV7-6; D: TRBD1; size: NA; J: TRBJ2-7; CDR3: CASSPRDRGGEQYF; DNA: TGTGCCAGCAGCCCCCGGGACAGGGGGGGCGAGCAGTACTTC
V: TRBV7-9; D: NA; size: NA; J: TRBJ2-3; CDR3: CASSLETSSSTDTQYF; DNA: TGTGCCAGCAGCTTAGAAACTAGTAGCTCGACAGATACGCAGTATTTT
V: TRBV9; D: TRBD2; size: NA; J: TRBJ2-7; CDR3: CASSPRTSGDYEQYF; DNA: TGTGCCAGCAGCCCTCGGACTAGCGGGGACTACGAGCAGTACTTC
V: TRBV15; D: NA; size: few; J: TRBJ1-5; CDR3: CATSRDGAGVQPQHF; DNA: TGTGCCACCAGCAGAGATGGGGCAGGGGTCCAGCCCCAGCATTTT
V: TRBV4-1; D: TRBD1; size: once; J: TRBJ2-7; CDR3: CASSQDRTGLSPFFTPYEQYF; DNA: TGCGCCAGCAGCCAAGATCGGACAGGGCTTAGTCCTTTCTTCACCCCCTACGAGCAGTACTTC
V: TRBV7-9; D: TRBD2; size: NA; J: TRBJ2-1; CDR3: CASSIRTGGNEQFF; DNA: TGTGCCAGCAGCATACGAACGGGAGGCAATGAGCAGTTCTTC
V: TRBV6-5; D: NA; size: NA; J: TRBJ1-5; CDR3: CASSYSAGSNQPQHF; DNA: TGTGCCAGCAGTTACTCGGCAGGGAGCAATCAGCCCCAGCATTTT
V: TRBV30; D: NA; size: NA; J: TRBJ1-5; CDR3: CAWSVRGGFGAGSNQPQHF; DNA: TGTGCCTGGAGTGTAAGGGGAGGATTCGGGGCTGGTAGCAATCAGCCCCAGCATTTT
V: TRBV6-1; D: NA; size: NA; J: TRBJ2-7; CDR3: CASIISTRWSEQYF; DNA: TGTGCCAGCATTATTAGCACGCGGTGGTCCGAGCAGTACTTC
V: TRBV5-1; D: NA; size: NA; J: TRBJ2-2; CDR3: CASSLAGSGNTGELFF; DNA: TGCGCCAGCAGCTTGGCCGGCTCAGGGAACACCGGGGAGCTGTTTTTT
V: TRBV15; D: NA; size: NA; J: TRBJ1-2; CDR3: CATSRGGPSRSYGYTF; DNA: TGTGCCACCAGCAGGGGGGGACCCTCGCGGAGCTATGGCTACACCTTC
V: TRBV14; D: NA; size: few; J: TRBJ2-5; CDR3: CASSQGGVYGETQYF; DNA: TGTGCCAGCAGCCAAGGGGGAGTATATGGGGAGACCCAGTACTTC
V: TRBV5-1; D: NA; size: NA; J: TRBJ1-1; CDR3: CASSAETGLNTEAFF; DNA: TGCGCCAGCAGCGCGGAGACAGGACTGAACACTGAAGCTTTCTTT
V: TRBV5-1; D: NA; size: NA; J: TRBJ1-2; CDR3: CASRPGTSQYYGYTF; DNA: TGCGCCAGCAGACCGGGGACAAGTCAATACTATGGCTACACCTTC